These 6 T cell receptor beta chains share one sample of origin, sequenced in a study of cytomegalovirus exposure and HLA in healthy donors. TCRdb keeps only in-frame clones here, not all; method: immunoSEQ multiplex PCR. The table records around 250,000 clones, about 90% of them present only once. Sequencing was performed on PBMCs. The receptors were sampled from a woman aged 25 to 39 in good health and CMV-seronegative.

J is TRBJ2-7 and V is TRBV28; tentative D call: TRBD2 (5 bases). Trimming took 4 bases from V and 3 from J, leaving 13 bases between them. Germline CDR1 MDHEN, CDR2 SYDVKM. This CDR3 contains 14 residues. CDR3 nucleotides: TGTGCCAGCAGTTACAGTTTGCGGGTCTACGAGCAGTACTTC. Protein: CASSYSLRVYEQYF.

This chain links TRBV5-1 with TRBJ2-1, with 7 nucleotides matching TRBD1. The length of the CDR3 is 13 residues. Losses at the gene ends were 0 bases for V and 8 bases for J; bases not matched to a gene: 2. Germline lookup yields CDR1 SGHRS and CDR2 YFSETQ. This CDR3 reads CASSLEGGDEQFF. The CDR3 DNA sequence: TGCGCCAGCAGCTTGGAAGGGGGCGATGAGCAGTTCTTC. Full variable domain (missing parts from reference TRBV5-1 and TRBJ2-1): KAGVTQTPRYLIKTRGQQVTLSCSPISGHRSVSWYQQTPGQGLQFLFEYFSETQRNKGNFPGRFSGRQFSNSRSEMNVSTLELGDSALYLCASSLEGGDEQFFGPGTRLTVL.

In its sample, this clone was seen once. The V call is TRBV18, the J call TRBJ2-2; 10 nucleotides agree with TRBD1. Germline V lookup: CDR1 KGHSH, CDR2 LQKENI. With V trimmed by 6 bases and J by 4 bases, 2 bases remained unmatched. This CDR3 is built from 14 residues. The chain's CDR3 is CASSTGGPTGELFF. CDR3 coding DNA: TGTGCCAGCTCGACAGGGGGCCCCACCGGGGAGCTGTTTTTT. Supplemented by reference TRBV18 and TRBJ2-2, the full variable domain reads NAGVMQNPRHLVRRRGQEARLRCSPMKGHSHVYWYRQLPEEGLKFMVYLQKENIIDESGMPKERFSAEFPKEGPSILRIQQVVRGDSAAYFCASSTGGPTGELFFGEGSRLTVL.

The chain carries TRBV6-6 and TRBJ1-5; TRBD1 might be the D (5 bases). With 5 bases removed from V and 3 bases from J, the gap between germline ends came to 17 bases. From germline, CDR1 is MNHNY and CDR2 SVGAGI (reference sequence). The CDR3 has 16 amino acids. CDR3 in DNA: TGTGCCAGCAGTCCAGACGGGGCTAGCGTCAATCAGCCCCAGCATTTT. Translating gives CASSPDGASVNQPQHF.

The chain is built from TRBV11-3 and TRBJ2-6; tentatively, D is TRBD1 or TRBD2 (5 bases each). CDR1 and CDR2 (germline): SGHNT, YENEEA. The CDR3 totals 18 residues. The ends were cut back, 8 bases at V and 2 bases at J, with 22 bases in the middle. As DNA, the CDR3 is TGTGCCAGCGTCGGGACCCTAAGAGTCATGGCTGGGGCCAACGTCCTGACTTTC. Translated: CASVGTLRVMAGANVLTF.

The gene calls are TRBV11-3 and TRBJ2-1; a weak D match, TRBD1 (6 bases). V lost 1 base and J 8 bases, leaving 6 bases between the germline ends. Germline CDR1 is SGHNT and CDR2 is YENEEA. The length of the CDR3 is 12 residues. The CDR3 nucleotides are TGTGCCAGCAGCTTAGGACAGGATGAGCAGTTCTTC. Translated, it gives CASSLGQDEQFF. Based on the CDR3 plus reference TRBV11-3 and TRBJ2-1, the full variable domain is EAGVVQSPRYKIIEKKQPVAFWCNPISGHNTLYWYLQNLGQGPELLIRYENEEAVDDSQLPKDRFSAERLKGVDSTLKIQPAELGDSAVYLCASSLGQDEQFFGPGTRLTVL.